This T cell receptor (beta chain) came from a study of shared clonotypes between healthy human individuals. Broader study findings: Generation probabilities of non-shared clonotypes were lower (relative to those shared by all four donors).

On this clone itself: What it binds is not known.

The protocol was immunoSEQ multiplex PCR, while the TCRdb copy is restricted to in-frame clones and leaves out a portion. The sample has about 1.1 million clones, roughly 80% seen once. V was pared by 2 bases and J by 3 bases, with 5 bases between. This CDR3 has 13 amino acids. Germline V gene sequence: CDR1 MNHEY, CDR2 SVGAGI. HIV-negative, healthy adults without recent acute infections or vaccinations were the donors. The sequenced material came from memory CD4+ T cells from PBMCs. The subset was: CD45RA-negative fraction. This sequence joins TRBV6-5 and TRBJ2-1; D unclear. The sequence was collected from a man between 18 and 29 years old in good health. Some clones in this sample may be carry-over from other donors' samples. The CDR3 region has the DNA TGTGCCAGCAGTTACACCTACTACAATGAGCAGTTCTTC. Translation gives CASSYTYYNEQFF.